The 20 T cell receptor beta chains reported below all come from one sample, sequenced in a study of radiotherapy plus CTLA-4 blockade in lung cancer. TCRdb's table, derived via immunoSEQ multiplex PCR, lists solely in-frame clones and lacks some. The sample has tens of thousands of clones; 65% to 80% are singletons. The input for sequencing was peripheral blood, taken from a patient treated with radiotherapy plus ipilimumab. The receptor set was obtained from a human donor with non-small cell lung cancer whose response to radiotherapy plus ipilimumab could not be evaluated.

The V gene is TRBV7-2, the J gene TRBJ2-1; TRBD1 is a possible D gene (5 bases). The length of the CDR3 is 13 residues. Per germline, CDR1 SGHTA and CDR2 FQGNSA. The V end lost 1 base, the J end lost 10 bases, and 11 bases lay between the germline ends. The DNA for the CDR3 is TGTGCCAGCAGCTTAGGTACAGGCCTCGAGCAGTTCTTC. Translated, it gives CASSLGTGLEQFF.

The chain links TRBV4-3 to TRBJ1-5, with 9 bases that match TRBD1. This CDR3 comprises 19 residues. The trim removed 0 bases at V and 2 bases at J, leaving 11 bases unmatched. The germline V gene has CDR1 LGHNA and CDR2 YSLEER. CDR3 sequence reads: CASSQDPDRGGYGNQPQHF. The CDR3 bases are TGCGCCAGCAGCCAAGATCCGGACAGGGGAGGATACGGCAATCAGCCCCAGCATTTT.

This rearrangement joins TRBV28 to TRBJ2-7; TRBD1 matches 8 bases. The germline V gene has CDR1 MDHEN and CDR2 SYDVKM. This CDR3 comprises 15 residues. The V and J ends lost 6 bases and 7 bases, in that order; junction bases with no gene match: 14. The CDR3 region has the DNA TGTGCCAGCAGAGAGACAGGGGCCCGCGCGTGGGAGCAGTACTTC. Translation gives CASRETGARAWEQYF.

The chain employs TRBV7-7 and TRBJ1-2; D is possibly TRBD1 (5 bases). The CDR3 runs 12 residues. In germline, CDR1 is SSHAT, CDR2 FNYEAQ (reference sequence). Trimming pared 1 base from V and 6 bases from J, leaving 6 bases between. For the CDR3, the DNA is TGTGCCAGCAGCTTAGAGACAGATGGCTACACCTTC. This sequence encodes CASSLETDGYTF.

The genes are TRBV5-4 and TRBJ2-3, with 10 bases aligning to TRBD2. The length of the CDR3 is 16 residues. With V trimmed by 4 bases and J by 4 bases, 9 bases remained unmatched. Germline-derived CDR1 and CDR2 are SGHNT and YYREEE (reference sequence). The CDR3: CASSIASGGRADTQYF. CDR3 coding DNA: TGTGCCAGCAGCATCGCTAGCGGGGGAAGGGCAGATACGCAGTATTTT.

The J gene is TRBJ2-5, the V gene TRBV10-3, with 11 bases identical to TRBD2. V dropped 3 bases and J dropped 1; count of bases not matched to a gene: 4. Germline V CDR1 and CDR2: ENHRY, SYGVKD. This CDR3 is 16 amino acids long. The CDR3 sequence is CAISEGTSGTQETQYF. Written as DNA, the CDR3 is TGTGCCATCAGTGAAGGGACTAGCGGTACCCAAGAGACCCAGTACTTC.

This sequence joins TRBV6-5 and TRBJ1-6; 11 bases agree with TRBD1. The CDR3 contains 14 residues. Germline-derived CDR1 and CDR2 are MNHEY and SVGAGI. Unmatched junction bases numbered 3, after V lost 7 bases and J lost 7 bases. The CDR3 here is CASNGQGANSPLHF. In DNA form, the CDR3 reads TGTGCCAGCAATGGACAGGGGGCCAATTCACCCCTCCACTTT.

The V gene is TRBV6-5, the J gene TRBJ1-5; possible D gene TRBD1, 6 bases. Germline assignment: CDR1 MNHEY and CDR2 SVGAGI. V shed 6 bases and J shed 9 bases, with 21 bases lying between them. The CDR3 runs 15 residues. CDR3: CASSQEMTGTMPQHF. In nucleotides, the CDR3 is TGTGCCAGCAGCCAAGAAATGACAGGTACCATGCCCCAGCATTTT.

The chain uses TRBV28 and TRBJ1-6; 8 nucleotides align to TRBD1. The CDR3 extends over 15 amino acids. The junction had 11 bases not matched to a gene; V was cut back by 2 bases and J by 14 bases. Germline CDR1 MDHEN, CDR2 SYDVKM. The CDR3 protein is CASSLRGTGLATLHF. The CDR3 region has the DNA TGTGCCAGCAGTTTACGGGGGACAGGCCTGGCAACCCTCCACTTT.

This clone turned up a few times. The chain couples TRBV9 to TRBJ1-3, with D perhaps matching TRBD1 (5 bases). The ends were cut back, 1 base at V and 2 bases at J, with 13 bases in the middle. The CDR3 is made up of 16 amino acids. Germline V gene data show CDR1 as SGDLS and CDR2 as YYNGEE. The CDR3 sequence is CASSVSYGGTGNTIYF. In DNA, the CDR3 is TGTGCCAGCAGCGTATCGTATGGGGGGACTGGAAACACCATATATTTT.

CDR3 loop: CSAGVSYEQYF. The DNA for the CDR3 is TGCAGCGCAGGGGTCTCCTACGAGCAGTACTTC. J is TRBJ2-7 and V is TRBV29-1; TRBD1 is a possible D gene (6 bases). This CDR3 spans 11 amino acids. The germline CDR1 and CDR2 sequences are SQVTM and ANQGSEA. The V end was cut by 7 bases, the J end by 0 bases, with 7 bases between.

The gene calls are TRBV28 and TRBJ2-1; D gene uncertain. Per the germline V gene, CDR1 is MDHEN and CDR2 is SYDVKM. V lost 3 bases and J lost 5, with 5 bases in between. CDR3 length: 12 amino acids. The CDR3 bases are TGTGCCAGCAGTTTTCGAGACAATGAGCAGTTCTTC. It encodes CASSFRDNEQFF.

For this clone: The junction departs from germline at one end; a sequencing error may be responsible. The gene calls are TRBV7-2 and TRBJ2-3, with 12 bases fitting TRBD2. Germline lookup yields CDR1 SGHTA and CDR2 FQGNSA. This CDR3 has 16 amino acids. The CDR3 sequence: CASSLGLAGVTDTRYF. DNA of the CDR3: TGTGCCAGCAGCTTAGGACTAGCGGGGGTCACAGATACGCGGTATTTT.

The CDR3 DNA reads TGTGCCAGCAGCTTAGGACTATCCCTAACCTACGAGCAGTACTTC. Amino acids: CASSLGLSLTYEQYF. V and J are TRBV7-2 and TRBJ2-7, with D possibly TRBD2 on 5 matching bases. This CDR3 has 15 amino acids. Germline values: CDR1 SGHTA, CDR2 FQGNSA. V shed 1 base and J shed 2 bases, with 12 bases lying between them.

J is TRBJ1-1 and V is TRBV5-1; 7 nucleotides agree with TRBD1. Per germline, CDR1 SGHRS and CDR2 YFSETQ. The CDR3 sequence is 13 residues long. Germline trimming cut 5 bases from V and 4 bases from J; bases unmatched to any gene: 5. CDR3 sequence: CASRVAGGTEAFF. The CDR3 DNA is TGCGCCAGCAGAGTTGCAGGGGGCACTGAAGCTTTCTTT. Variable domain in full (rest from reference TRBV5-1 and TRBJ1-1): KAGVTQTPRYLIKTRGQQVTLSCSPISGHRSVSWYQQTPGQGLQFLFEYFSETQRNKGNFPGRFSGRQFSNSRSEMNVSTLELGDSALYLCASRVAGGTEAFFGQGTRLTVV.

This chain joins TRBV5-1 and TRBJ2-3, with TRBD1 matching 9 bases. Trimming cost V 0 bases and J 8 bases; bases outside gene matches: 4. CDR1 is SGHRS and CDR2 is YFSETQ in the germline V gene. This CDR3 comprises 14 residues. CDR3 bases: TGCGCCAGCAGCTTGGGACAGGGGGGAGGTACGCAGTATTTT. The encoded protein is CASSLGQGGGTQYF.

This chain joins TRBV4-3 and TRBJ1-3, with D possibly TRBD1 on 5 matching bases. The CDR3 length is 16 residues. Trimming removed 1 base from V and 0 bases from J, with 10 bases in between. Germline V gives CDR1 LGHNA, CDR2 YSLEER. In nucleotides, the CDR3 is TGCGCCAGCAGCCAAGGGGGGGGTAACTCTGGAAACACCATATATTTT. Amino acids: CASSQGGGNSGNTIYF.

The chain links TRBV5-1 to TRBJ2-5; 10 bases are a match to TRBD1. J gave up 4 bases and V 4 bases, and 7 bases lay outside the gene matches. Germline V gene data show CDR1 as SGHRS and CDR2 as YFSETQ. This CDR3 has 15 residues. CDR3 DNA sequence: TGCGCCAGCAGCGGACCGGGACAGGGGAGAGAGACCCAGTACTTC. Translated: CASSGPGQGRETQYF. The full variable domain, rest sourced from reference TRBV5-1 and TRBJ2-5, is KAGVTQTPRYLIKTRGQQVTLSCSPISGHRSVSWYQQTPGQGLQFLFEYFSETQRNKGNFPGRFSGRQFSNSRSEMNVSTLELGDSALYLCASSGPGQGRETQYFGPGTRLLVL.

The CDR3 here is CASSSSPGQTYEQYF. The CDR3 coding sequence is TGTGCCAGCAGCTCATCACCGGGACAGACCTACGAGCAGTACTTC. The V and J genes are TRBV7-2 and TRBJ2-7; 7 bases fit TRBD1. The germline V gene encodes CDR1 SGHTA and CDR2 FQGNSA. The ends lost 4 bases at V and 2 bases at J; junction bases unmatched: 8. The CDR3 runs 15 residues.

The CDR3 coding sequence is TGTGCCAGCAGCGCCTGGGACTTATCGGATACGCAGTATTTT. Translated: CASSAWDLSDTQYF. The genes are TRBV9 and TRBJ2-3; D may be TRBD2 (6 bases). CDR1 and CDR2 from the germline V gene are SGDLS and YYNGEE. V dropped 3 bases and J dropped 6 bases, with 14 bases sitting between them. The CDR3 contains 14 residues.